This T cell receptor (beta chain) was observed in a study of cytomegalovirus exposure and HLA in healthy donors. Only a few counts were recorded for this clone. What it recognizes is unknown. The CDR3 is 13 amino acids. CDR1 is SNHLY and CDR2 is FYNNEI in the germline V gene. Losses at the gene ends were 6 bases for V and 8 bases for J; bases not matched to a gene: 6. With 60 Vbeta and 13 Jbeta primers, the PCR was carried out. Clones were sequenced by immunoSEQ multiplex PCR, and TCRdb holds only the in-frame ones, with some missing. The table lists some 200,000 clones, 75% to 90% of them singletons, with over 2.5% in the top ten. Findings of the study overall: Rates of TCR association differed by HLA locus in a later analysis, with DRB1 highest and HLA-C lowest.

This sequence was found in a woman aged 50 to 60 in good health and CMV-seropositive. The chain combines TRBV2 with TRBJ1-4; 7 positions match TRBD1. The sequenced sample was PBMCs. The chain's CDR3 is CASRQGINEKLFF. The CDR3 bases are TGTGCCAGCAGACAGGGGATTAACGAAAAACTGTTTTTT.